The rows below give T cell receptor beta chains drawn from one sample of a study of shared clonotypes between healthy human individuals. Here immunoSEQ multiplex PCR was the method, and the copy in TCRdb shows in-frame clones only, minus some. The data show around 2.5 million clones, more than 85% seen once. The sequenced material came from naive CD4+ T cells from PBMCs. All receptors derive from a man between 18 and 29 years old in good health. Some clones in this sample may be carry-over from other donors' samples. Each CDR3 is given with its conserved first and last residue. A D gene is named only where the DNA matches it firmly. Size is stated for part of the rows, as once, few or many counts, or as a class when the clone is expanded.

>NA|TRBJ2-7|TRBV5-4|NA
TGTGCCAGCAGTAGGGACCCAGCCGAGCAGTACTTC
CASSRDPAEQYF
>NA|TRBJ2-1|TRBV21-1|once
TGTGCCAGCAGCCTCCCCAGAGATCCGGGAGGTCCCGCGGGGCAGTTCTTC
CASSLPRDPGGPAGQFF
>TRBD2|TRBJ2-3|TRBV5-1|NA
TGCGCCAGCAGCACAGAGCGGGAGACAGATACGCAGTATTTT
CASSTERETDTQYF
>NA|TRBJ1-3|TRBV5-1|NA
TGCGCCAGCAGCTTGGCGGGACCCTTAGGCGCTGGAAACACCATATATTTT
CASSLAGPLGAGNTIYF
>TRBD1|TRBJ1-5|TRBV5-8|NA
TGTGCCAGCAGTCCTGGACAGGGGGCCAGCAATCAGCCCCAGCATTTT
CASSPGQGASNQPQHF
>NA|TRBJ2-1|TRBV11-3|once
TGTGCCAGCAGCTCCCAGAATGAGCAGTTCTTC
CASSSQNEQFF
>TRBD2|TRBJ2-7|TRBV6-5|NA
TGTGCCAGCAGTTCCCTAGCGGGAGCCTACGAGCAGTACTTC
CASSSLAGAYEQYF
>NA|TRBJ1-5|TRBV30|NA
TGTGCCTGGAGCGTGGAGGGCGGCCAGCCCCAGCATTTT
CAWSVEGGQPQHF
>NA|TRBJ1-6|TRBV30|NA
TGTGCCTGGAGTGCCCTGGAGATTAGTAATTCACCCCTCCACTTT
CAWSALEISNSPLHF
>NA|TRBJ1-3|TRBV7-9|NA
TGTGCCAGCAGCTTAGGTCAGAACACCATATATTTT
CASSLGQNTIYF
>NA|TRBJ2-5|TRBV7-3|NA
TGTGCCAGCCGAACCGGACAGACTAAAGAGACCCAGTACTTC
CASRTGQTKETQYF
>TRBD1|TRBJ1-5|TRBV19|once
TGTGCCAGTACAGGGGGCATGGGCAATCAGCCCCAGCATTTT
CASTGGMGNQPQHF
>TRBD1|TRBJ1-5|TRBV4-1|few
TGCGCCAGCAGCCAAGTTGGAGGGACAGGGTTGCAGCCCCAGCATTTT
CASSQVGGTGLQPQHF
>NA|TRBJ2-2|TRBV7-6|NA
TGTGCCAGCAGCCCCGTGGGCGGAACGAACACCGGGGAGCTGTTTTTT
CASSPVGGTNTGELFF
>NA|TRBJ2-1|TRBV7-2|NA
TGTGCCAGCAGCCTTACGGGAACCTACAATGAGCAGTTCTTC
CASSLTGTYNEQFF
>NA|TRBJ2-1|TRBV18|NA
TGTGCCAGCTCACAGGACAGACCCAATGAGCAGTTCTTC
CASSQDRPNEQFF
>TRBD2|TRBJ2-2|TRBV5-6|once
TGTGCCAGCAGCCTAAACTATGGGCTAGCGGGAGCAACCGGGGAGCTGTTTTTT
CASSLNYGLAGATGELFF
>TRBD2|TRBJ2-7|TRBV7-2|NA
TGTGCCAGCAGCTATACTAGCGGGAAGGCCCACGAGCAGTACTTC
CASSYTSGKAHEQYF
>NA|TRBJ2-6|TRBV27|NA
TGTGCCAGCAGTTTAAGGAGATGGGAGCAGGGATTCCCCAACTCTGGGGCCAACGTCCTGACTTTC
CASSLRRWEQGFPNSGANVLTF
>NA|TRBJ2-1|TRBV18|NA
TGTGCCAGCTCACCTAGCGCGCGCGTCTACAATGAGCAGTTCTTC
CASSPSARVYNEQFF
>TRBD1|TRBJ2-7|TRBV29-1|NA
TGCAGCGTTGCCGAGACAGGGGGTTACTACGAGCAGTACTTC
CSVAETGGYYEQYF
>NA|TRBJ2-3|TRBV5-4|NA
TGTGCCAGCAGCTCGGGAACTAGCACAGATACGCAGTATTTT
CASSSGTSTDTQYF
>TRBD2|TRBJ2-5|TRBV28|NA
TGTGCCAGCAGTTTGGGGCTAGCGGGAGAGCAGACCCAGTACTTC
CASSLGLAGEQTQYF
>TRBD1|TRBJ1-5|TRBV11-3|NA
TGTGCCAGCAGCCCCCCACCGGGACAGGTTTTATGGGGCGGTCAGCCCCAGCATTTT
CASSPPPGQVLWGGQPQHF
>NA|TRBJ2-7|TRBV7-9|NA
TGTGCCCTAACCCCCTCTAGCGCCTACGAGCAGTACTTC
CALTPSSAYEQYF
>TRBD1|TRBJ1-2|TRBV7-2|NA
TGTGCCAGCAGGCAGGGACAGGGGCCAGGCTATGGCTACACCTTC
CASRQGQGPGYGYTF
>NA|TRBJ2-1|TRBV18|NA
TGTGCCAGCTCGCTCGGCCAGGGGGGCGATGAGCAGTTCTTC
CASSLGQGGDEQFF
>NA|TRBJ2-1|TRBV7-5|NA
TGTGCCAGAAGTTTTGCTAGCGGGAGGGTCCGTGATGAGCAGTTCTTC
CARSFASGRVRDEQFF
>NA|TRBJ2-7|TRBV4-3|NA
TGCGCCAGCAGCCTAAACCCTTTTAACGAGCAGTACTTC
CASSLNPFNEQYF
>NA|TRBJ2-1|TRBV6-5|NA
TGTGCCAGCAGTTACTCGCCAGGGAAGGCGGACAATGAGCAGTTCTTC
CASSYSPGKADNEQFF
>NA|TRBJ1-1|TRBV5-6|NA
TGTGCCAGCAGCTCGACAGGAGGGACTGAAGCTTTCTTT
CASSSTGGTEAFF
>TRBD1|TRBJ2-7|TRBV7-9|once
TGTGCCAGCAGCCCAAGGACAGGGAGCTCCTACGAGCAGTACTTC
CASSPRTGSSYEQYF
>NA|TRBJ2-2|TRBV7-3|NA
TGTGCCAGCAGCTTAACGGGCGCATCCGGGGAGCTGTTTTTT
CASSLTGASGELFF
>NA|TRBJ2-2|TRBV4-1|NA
TGCGCCAGCAGCCGCCCGACAGGGAACACCGGGGAGCTGTTTTTT
CASSRPTGNTGELFF
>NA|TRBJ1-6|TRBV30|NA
TGTGCCTGCGTCGCGGACTTTAATTCACCCCTCCACTTT
CACVADFNSPLHF
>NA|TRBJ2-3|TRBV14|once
TGTGCCAGCAGCCAGGGACAGCGGGGGACCGATACGCAGTATTTT
CASSQGQRGTDTQYF
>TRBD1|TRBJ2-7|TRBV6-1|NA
TGTGCCAGCAGGAAAGGGACAGCTGCCTACGAGCAGTACTTC
CASRKGTAAYEQYF
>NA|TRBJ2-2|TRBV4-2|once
TGTGCCAGCAGCGTTGAGGGCGGACTGAACACCGGGGAGCTGTTTTTT
CASSVEGGLNTGELFF
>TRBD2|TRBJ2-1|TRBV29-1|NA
TGCAGCGTTGGGTTTATGCTAGCGGGAAACAATGAGCAGTTCTTC
CSVGFMLAGNNEQFF
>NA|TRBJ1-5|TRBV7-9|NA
TGTGCCAGCAGCCCGGACAGCAATCAGCCCCAGCATTTT
CASSPDSNQPQHF
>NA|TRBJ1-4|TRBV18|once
TGTGCCAGCTCACCTAGGGCCTCTAATGAAAAACTGTTTTTT
CASSPRASNEKLFF
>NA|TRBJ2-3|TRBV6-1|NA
TGTGCCAGCAGTGAAGCGGGTATAGATACGCAGTATTTT
CASSEAGIDTQYF
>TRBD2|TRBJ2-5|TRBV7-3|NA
TGTGCCAGCAGCCCGAGCGGGAGGGCCCAAGAGACCCAGTACTTC
CASSPSGRAQETQYF
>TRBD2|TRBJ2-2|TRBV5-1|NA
TGCGCCAGCGCCCCTGGCGGCGGGAGGGCCGCCGGGGAGCTGTTTTTT
CASAPGGGRAAGELFF
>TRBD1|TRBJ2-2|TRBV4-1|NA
TGCGCCAGCAGCCAAGAAATGAGGCAGGGGGTTCGCACCGGGGAGCTGTTTTTT
CASSQEMRQGVRTGELFF
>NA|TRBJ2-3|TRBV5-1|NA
TGCGCCAGCAGCCCGGACGGGGTTTTCACAGATACGCAGTATTTT
CASSPDGVFTDTQYF
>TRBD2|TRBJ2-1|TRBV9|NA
TGTGCCAGCAGCGTAGTAGCGGGGGGCTACAATGAGCAGTTCTTC
CASSVVAGGYNEQFF
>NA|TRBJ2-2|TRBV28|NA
TGTGCCAGCAGTTTTTTTCCCGGGGAGCTGTTTTTT
CASSFFPGELFF
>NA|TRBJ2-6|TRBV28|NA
TGTGCCAGCAGCCAAGGGGCTGGGGGGGCCAACGTCCTGACTTTC
CASSQGAGGANVLTF
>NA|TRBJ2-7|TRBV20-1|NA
TGCAGTGCTAGAAGCAGGGCAGAGCAGTACTTC
CSARSRAEQYF
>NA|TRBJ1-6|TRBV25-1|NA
TGTGCCAGCAGTGCCTCGACAGGAAATAATTCACCCCTCCACTTT
CASSASTGNNSPLHF
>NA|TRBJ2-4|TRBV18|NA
TGTGCCAGCTCACCACAAGGCAAAAACATTCAGTACTTC
CASSPQGKNIQYF
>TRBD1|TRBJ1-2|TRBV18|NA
TGTGCCAGCTCACCAACCCGACAGGGTACCCGGTATGGCTACACCTTC
CASSPTRQGTRYGYTF
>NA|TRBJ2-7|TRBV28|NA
TGTGCCAGCAGTTTACACCCAGGGCCAGCCTACGAGCAGTACTTC
CASSLHPGPAYEQYF
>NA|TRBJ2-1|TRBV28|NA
TGTGCCAGCAGCGGAACAGGGACCTACAATGAGCAGTTCTTC
CASSGTGTYNEQFF